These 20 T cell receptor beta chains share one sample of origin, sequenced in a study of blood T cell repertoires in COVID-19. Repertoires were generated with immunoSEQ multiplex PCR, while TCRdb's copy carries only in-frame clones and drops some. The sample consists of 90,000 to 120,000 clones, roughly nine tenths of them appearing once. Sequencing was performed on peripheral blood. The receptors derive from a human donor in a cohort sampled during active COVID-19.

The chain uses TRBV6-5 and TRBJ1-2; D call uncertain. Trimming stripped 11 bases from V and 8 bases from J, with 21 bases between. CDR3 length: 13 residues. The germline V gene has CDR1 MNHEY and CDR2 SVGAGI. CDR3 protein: CAARLEGGQGYTF. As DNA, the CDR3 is TGTGCCGCCCGATTGGAGGGCGGGCAGGGCTACACCTTC.

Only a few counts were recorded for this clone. For the CDR3, the DNA is TGTGCCAGCAGCCCTGACAGGGGTGAAAAACTGTTTTTT. It yields the protein CASSPDRGEKLFF. This chain links TRBV12-3 or TRBV12-4 with TRBJ1-4; 8 nucleotides agree with TRBD1. J gave up 7 bases and V 6 bases, and 4 bases lay outside the gene matches. The CDR3 extends over 13 amino acids.

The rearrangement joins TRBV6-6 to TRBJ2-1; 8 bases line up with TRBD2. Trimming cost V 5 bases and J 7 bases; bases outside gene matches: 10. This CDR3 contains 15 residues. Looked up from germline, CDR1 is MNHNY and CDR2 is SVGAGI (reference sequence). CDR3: CASSQKRGGDNEQFF. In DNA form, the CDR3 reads TGTGCCAGCAGTCAGAAACGGGGGGGCGATAATGAGCAGTTCTTC.

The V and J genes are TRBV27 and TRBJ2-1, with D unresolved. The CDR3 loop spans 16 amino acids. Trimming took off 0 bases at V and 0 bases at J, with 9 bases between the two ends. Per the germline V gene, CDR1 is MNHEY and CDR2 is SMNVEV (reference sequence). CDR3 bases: TGTGCCAGCAGTTTATCCCTCGCGAGCTCCTACAATGAGCAGTTCTTC. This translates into CASSLSLASSYNEQFF.

The CDR3 sequence: CASSLARGYNEQFF. DNA of the CDR3: TGTGCCAGCAGCTTAGCGCGGGGCTACAATGAGCAGTTCTTC. The chain is built from TRBV7-2 and TRBJ2-1; possible D gene TRBD2, 6 bases. The CDR3 runs to 14 residues. V shed 0 bases and J shed 3 bases, with 6 bases lying between them. Germline assignment: CDR1 SGHTA and CDR2 FQGNSA.

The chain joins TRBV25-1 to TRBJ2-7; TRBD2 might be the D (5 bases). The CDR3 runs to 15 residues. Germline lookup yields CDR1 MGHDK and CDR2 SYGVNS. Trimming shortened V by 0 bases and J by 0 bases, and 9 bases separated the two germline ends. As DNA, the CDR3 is TGTGCCAGCAGTGAATACAGGAGGAGCTCCTACGAGCAGTACTTC. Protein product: CASSEYRRSSYEQYF.

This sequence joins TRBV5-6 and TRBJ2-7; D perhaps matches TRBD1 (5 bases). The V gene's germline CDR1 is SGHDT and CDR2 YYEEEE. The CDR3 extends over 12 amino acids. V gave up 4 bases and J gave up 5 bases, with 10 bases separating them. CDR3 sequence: CASSLRTNEQYF. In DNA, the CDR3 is TGTGCCAGCAGCCTCAGGACAAACGAGCAGTACTTC.

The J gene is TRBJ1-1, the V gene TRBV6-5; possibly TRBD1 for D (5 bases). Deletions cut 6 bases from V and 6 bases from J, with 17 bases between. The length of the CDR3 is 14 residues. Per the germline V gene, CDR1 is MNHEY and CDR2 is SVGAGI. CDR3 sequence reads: CASSGRVRRPEAFF. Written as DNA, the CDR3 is TGTGCCAGCAGCGGCAGGGTAAGGCGCCCTGAAGCTTTCTTT.

The CDR3 region has the DNA TGTGCCAGCAGTCCGACTCTAGCGGCTACCTACGAGCAGTACTTC. Translating gives CASSPTLAATYEQYF. The rearrangement links TRBV6-5 to TRBJ2-7, with 7 bases fitting TRBD2. V was clipped by 5 bases and J by 2 bases; unmatched bases: 9. The CDR3 is 15 amino acids. Germline loops: CDR1 MNHEY, CDR2 SVGAGI.

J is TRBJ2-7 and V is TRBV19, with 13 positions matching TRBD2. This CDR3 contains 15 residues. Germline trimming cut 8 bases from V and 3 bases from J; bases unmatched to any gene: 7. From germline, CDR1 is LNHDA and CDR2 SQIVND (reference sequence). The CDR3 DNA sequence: TGTGCCAGTTCAACGGGACTAGCGGGATTCTACGAGCAGTACTTC. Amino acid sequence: CASSTGLAGFYEQYF.

CDR3 loop: CASSVTSDIGELFF. In DNA, the CDR3 is TGTGCCAGCTCAGTGACTAGCGATATCGGGGAGCTGTTTTTT. The rearrangement uses TRBV7-9 and TRBJ2-2, with 8 nucleotides matching TRBD2. This CDR3 has 14 amino acids. With V trimmed by 8 bases and J by 7 bases, 9 bases remained unmatched. Germline CDR1 and CDR2: SEHNR and FQNEAQ (reference sequence).

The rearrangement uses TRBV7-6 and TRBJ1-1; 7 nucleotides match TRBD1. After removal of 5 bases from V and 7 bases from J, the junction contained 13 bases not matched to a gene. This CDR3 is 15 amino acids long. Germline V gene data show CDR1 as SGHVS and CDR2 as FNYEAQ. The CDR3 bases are TGTGCCAGCAGCACCCGAACCGGGACAGAGTTTGAAGCTTTCTTT. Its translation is CASSTRTGTEFEAFF.

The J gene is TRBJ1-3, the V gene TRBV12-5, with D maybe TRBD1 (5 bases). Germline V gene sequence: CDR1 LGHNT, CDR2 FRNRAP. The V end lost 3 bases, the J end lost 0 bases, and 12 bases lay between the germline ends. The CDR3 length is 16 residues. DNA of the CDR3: TGTGCTAGTGGTTTTAATGACAGCCTCTCTGGAAACACCATATATTTT. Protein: CASGFNDSLSGNTIYF.

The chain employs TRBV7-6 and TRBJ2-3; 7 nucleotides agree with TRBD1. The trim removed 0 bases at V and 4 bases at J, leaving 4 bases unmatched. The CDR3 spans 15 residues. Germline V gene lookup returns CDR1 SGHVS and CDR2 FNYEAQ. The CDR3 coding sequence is TGTGCCAGCAGCTTAGCAGGGGGCAAGGCAGATACGCAGTATTTT. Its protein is CASSLAGGKADTQYF.

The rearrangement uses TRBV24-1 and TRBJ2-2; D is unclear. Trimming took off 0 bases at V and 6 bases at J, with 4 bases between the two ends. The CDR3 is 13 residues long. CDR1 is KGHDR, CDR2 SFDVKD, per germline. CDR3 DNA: TGTGCCACCAGTGATTTGTCGGCCGGGGAGCTGTTTTTT. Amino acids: CATSDLSAGELFF.

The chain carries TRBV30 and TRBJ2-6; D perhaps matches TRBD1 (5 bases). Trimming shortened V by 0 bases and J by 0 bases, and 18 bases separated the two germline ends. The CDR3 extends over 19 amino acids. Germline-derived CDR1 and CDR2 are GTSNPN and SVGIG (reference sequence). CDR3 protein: CAWSVSFLRQRSGANVLTF. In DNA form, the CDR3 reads TGTGCCTGGAGTGTATCCTTTCTGAGACAGCGCTCTGGGGCCAACGTCCTGACTTTC. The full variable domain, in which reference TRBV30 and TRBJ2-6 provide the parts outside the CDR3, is SQTIHQWPATLVQPVGSPLSLECTVEGTSNPNLYWYRQAAGRGLQLLFYSVGIGQISSEVPQNLSASRPQDRQFILSSKKLLLSDSGFYLCAWSVSFLRQRSGANVLTFGAGSRLTVL.

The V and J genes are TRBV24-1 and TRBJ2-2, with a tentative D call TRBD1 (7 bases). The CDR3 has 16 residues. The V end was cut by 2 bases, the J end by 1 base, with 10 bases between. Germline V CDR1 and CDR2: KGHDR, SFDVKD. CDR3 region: CATSDWRDRNTGELFF. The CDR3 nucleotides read TGTGCCACCAGTGATTGGCGGGACAGGAACACCGGGGAGCTGTTTTTT.

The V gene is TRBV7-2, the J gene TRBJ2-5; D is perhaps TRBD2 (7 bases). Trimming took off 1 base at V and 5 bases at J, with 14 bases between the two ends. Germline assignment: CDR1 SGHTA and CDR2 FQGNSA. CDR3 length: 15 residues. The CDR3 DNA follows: TGTGCCAGCAGCTTAGTGCGGGGGCTGTGGGAGACCCAGTACTTC. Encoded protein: CASSLVRGLWETQYF.

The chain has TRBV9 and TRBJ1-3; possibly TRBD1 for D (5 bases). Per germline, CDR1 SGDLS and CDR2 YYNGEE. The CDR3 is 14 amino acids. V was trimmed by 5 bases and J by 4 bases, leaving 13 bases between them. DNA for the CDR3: TGTGCCAGCAGGCCACAGGAGTCCGGAAACACCATATATTTT. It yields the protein CASRPQESGNTIYF.

In nucleotides, the CDR3 is TGCGCCAGCAGCCCCCGGACAGGGGGGAACACTGAAGCTTTCTTT. Translating gives CASSPRTGGNTEAFF. The chain is built from TRBV4-3 and TRBJ1-1; TRBD1 matches at 10 bases. Trimming at V came to 4 bases and at J to 1 base, leaving 3 bases not matched to a gene. Germline V gene lookup returns CDR1 LGHNA and CDR2 YSLEER. The CDR3 extends over 15 amino acids.